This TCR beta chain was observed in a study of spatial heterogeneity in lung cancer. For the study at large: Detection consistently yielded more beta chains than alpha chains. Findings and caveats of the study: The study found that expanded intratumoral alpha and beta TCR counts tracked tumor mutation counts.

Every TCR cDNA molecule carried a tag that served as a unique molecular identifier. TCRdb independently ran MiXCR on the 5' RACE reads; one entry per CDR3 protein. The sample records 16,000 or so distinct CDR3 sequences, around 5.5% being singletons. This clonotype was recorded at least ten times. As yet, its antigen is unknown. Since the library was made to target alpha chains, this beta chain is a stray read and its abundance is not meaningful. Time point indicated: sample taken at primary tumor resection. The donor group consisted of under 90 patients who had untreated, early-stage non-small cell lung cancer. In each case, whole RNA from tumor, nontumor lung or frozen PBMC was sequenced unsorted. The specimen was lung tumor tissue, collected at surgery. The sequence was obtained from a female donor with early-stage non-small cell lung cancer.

CDR3 amino acids: CASRPGLASHEQYF. The CDR3 DNA reads as TGTGCCAGCAGACCGGGACTAGCATCCCACGAGCAGTACTTC. The chain carries TRBV27 and TRBJ2-7; 9 bases match TRBD2. The CDR3 runs to 14 residues. Germline CDR1 and CDR2: MNHEY and SMNVEV (reference sequence). The trim removed 6 bases at V and 5 bases at J, leaving 8 bases unmatched.